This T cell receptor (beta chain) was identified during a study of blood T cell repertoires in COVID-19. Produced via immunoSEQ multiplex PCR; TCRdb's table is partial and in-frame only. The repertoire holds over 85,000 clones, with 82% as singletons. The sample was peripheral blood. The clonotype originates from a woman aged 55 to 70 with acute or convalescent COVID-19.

CDR3 loop: CASSLTLGVAGHEQFF. CDR3 nucleotides: TGTGCCAGCAGCCTGACCCTAGGCGTAGCGGGCCATGAGCAGTTCTTC. V is TRBV5-6 and J is TRBJ2-1, with TRBD2 identical over 7 bases. Germline V CDR1 and CDR2: SGHDT, YYEEEE. Trimming at V came to 4 bases and at J to 8 bases, leaving 15 bases not matched to a gene. CDR3 length equals 16 residues.